This T cell receptor beta chain was sequenced in a study of OX40 agonist ivuxolimab in advanced cancers. CDR1 SNHLY and CDR2 FYNNEI come from the germline V gene. This CDR3 is built from 15 residues. The ends lost 6 bases at V and 7 bases at J; junction bases unmatched: 9. This clone has a handful of counts. What it recognizes is unknown. Measured with immunoSEQ multiplex PCR; TCRdb has only the in-frame clones, and not every one. The sample lists roughly 75,000 clones, roughly nine tenths occurring once. General study results and limits: Among the least clonally expanded were partial responders at 0.1-3.0 mg/kg.

V is TRBV2 and J is TRBJ1-5, with TRBD1 matching over 10 bases. Sequenced material: CD4+ or CD8+ T cells sorted from blood, taken in a trial of the OX40 agonist ivuxolimab. The sequence was obtained from an adult with an advanced solid tumor such as melanoma, head and neck, liver or kidney cancer. CDR3 coding DNA: TGTGCCAGCAGCCCTCTGACAGGGGGCGCACAGCCCCAGCATTTT. Protein sequence: CASSPLTGGAQPQHF.